This entry features one T cell receptor beta chain sequence. No cognate antigen has been identified for it. Within one base of it there is no much larger clone, and no base qualities were kept. CDR1 and CDR2 are drawn from the germline V gene: MNHEY, SVGAGI. The V end loses 6 bases and the J end loses 8 bases, and a stretch of 16 bases separates them. The CDR3, cysteine through phenylalanine, is 13 amino acids long. The only DNA kept is the CDR3, 39 bases in frame from the first base. This record comes from a study of blood T cell repertoires in COVID-19 (dated by TCRdb to the early 2020s). With respect to the entire study: Collaborator samples came from the United States, Italy and Spain and covered acute and convalescent phases of COVID-19. The dataset comprised deeply sampled blood TCRbeta repertoires from subjects exposed to, actively infected with, or recovered from COVID-19. The material from the prospective study consisted of cDNA or gDNA derived from T cells, B-cell-depleted T cells, or PBMCs. Nearly every sample came with metadata listing a de-identified subject ID, COVID-19 status, age in years and sex. A freely available public database, intended as a resource for researchers studying the immune response to SARS-CoV-2, is where the repertoires were released. HLA class I and class II types, where available, came from metadata supplied by the sample provider rather than from assay-based typing. Samples were obtained from the ongoing ImmuneRACE study (first 160 participants) and from about 1,300 subjects provided by 6 global collaborators. The study at large found these results: The quantity of clinical and demographic metadata differed by source and by participant and was supplied without curation.

In Seattle, one collaborating source enrolled patients while the infection was active and tracked those patients longitudinally over the course of disease. Whole blood was collected in K2EDTA tubes by collaborating institutions according to the institutions' own protocols. For TCRbeta analysis, collaborators shipped samples in one of three forms: frozen whole blood, isolated PBMCs, or DNA extracted from either of those sample types. TCRbeta CDR3 regions were amplified from genomic DNA using the immunoSEQ Assay, a bias-controlled multiplex PCR. Processing in the source paper ran as follows. The number of nucleated cells in each sample was estimated by amplification of reference gene primers within the assay. To quantify the absolute abundance of each unique TCRbeta CDR3 rearrangement, sequence reads were collapsed and filtered. For each sample, productive Simpson clonality was calculated as the square root of Simpson's diversity index over productive rearrangements. TCRdb limited this immuneACCESS table to in-frame rearrangements with V and J called. A share of clones is missing; checked studies link under half to unresolved V genes, and the rest is unexplained. V and J calls and clone size are given by that table; D and trimming were obtained from the DNA. This sample holds approximately 210,000 clones; approximately 80% were observed only once. Of the sample, about 0.95% is held by the ten largest clones.

The chain links TRBV6-5 with TRBJ1-2; the D gene is perhaps TRBD1, from 6 matching bases. The receptor comes from a man aged 60-69 years with COVID-19, enrolled during active disease. The sequenced material came from peripheral blood. This receptor has the CDR3 CASRAQGYRGYTF. Here is the DNA: TGTGCCAGCAGAGCACAGGGTTACAGAGGCTACACCTTC.